This T cell receptor beta chain was identified during a study of cytomegalovirus exposure and HLA in healthy donors. Study-wide findings and caveats: CMV antigen specificity was confirmed in vitro for a few CMV-associated chains. Analysis performed later found over 15,000 TCR beta sequences associated with HLA alleles at 0.05 false discovery rate. Likely technical artifact: a cluster of highly shared sequence variants. Being productive about 90% or about 30% of the time was typical of most TCR beta V segments in an earlier analysis.

As concerns this clone: The antigen is undetermined.

Losses at the gene ends were 3 bases for V and 0 bases for J; bases not matched to a gene: 4. In germline, CDR1 is SGHKS, CDR2 YYEKEE (reference sequence). The CDR3 is 16 amino acids. Both 60 Vbeta primers and 13 Jbeta primers went into the PCR. The protocol was immunoSEQ multiplex PCR, while the TCRdb copy is restricted to in-frame clones and leaves out a portion. The sample contains nearly 110,000 clones, roughly 80% of which appear only once. The sequence was collected from a man in his fifties or sixties in good health and CMV-seronegative. The sequenced material came from PBMCs. J is TRBJ2-1 and V is TRBV5-5; 9 bases align to TRBD1. DNA of the CDR3: TGTGCCAGCAGCTCCGGGACAGGGAACTCCTACAATGAGCAGTTCTTC. It translates to CASSSGTGNSYNEQFF.